The rows below give T cell receptor beta chains drawn from one sample of a study of CD8 T cell repertoires and HIV-1 epitope variants. TCRdb's copy holds only in-frame clones and misses some; the assay was immunoSEQ multiplex PCR. This table holds tens of thousands of clones, approximately 70% found once. The sample taken for sequencing was uncultured baseline CD8+ T cells from peripheral blood mononuclear cells (PBMCs). The receptors here all came from a male donor with HIV. The CDR3 runs from the conserved cysteine through the conserved F or W. D genes are given only for firm matches. Size is stated for part of the rows, as once, few or many counts, or as a class when the clone is expanded.

v_call	j_call	d_call	clone_size	cdr3_aa	cdr3_nt
TRBV28	TRBJ1-5	TRBD1	NA	CASSSTVTWTGFNQPQHF	TGTGCCAGCAGCTCCACCGTCACGTGGACAGGGTTCAATCAGCCCCAGCATTTT
TRBV18	TRBJ2-5	TRBD2	NA	CASSPTREGTQYF	TGTGCCAGCTCACCGACTAGGGAGGGGACCCAGTACTTC
TRBV5-1	TRBJ2-5	TRBD1	NA	CASSRGTGGYQETQYF	TGCGCCAGCAGCCGTGGGACAGGGGGATACCAAGAGACCCAGTACTTC
TRBV16	TRBJ2-5	NA	NA	CASSQFGQQETQYF	TGTGCCAGCAGCCAATTCGGACAGCAAGAGACCCAGTACTTC
TRBV7-9	TRBJ2-1	TRBD2	NA	CASSPLAGGHNEQFF	TGTGCCAGCAGCCCACTAGCGGGAGGGCACAATGAGCAGTTCTTC
TRBV5-1	TRBJ2-6	NA	NA	CASSLDGGRANVLTF	TGCGCCAGCAGCTTGGATGGGGGTAGGGCCAACGTCCTGACTTTC
TRBV18	TRBJ2-7	TRBD1	NA	CASSPTGAEQYF	TGTGCCAGCTCACCGACAGGGGCCGAGCAGTACTTC
TRBV29-1	TRBJ2-1	NA	NA	CSGDRRGNEQFF	TGCAGCGGAGATAGGAGGGGCAATGAGCAGTTCTTC
TRBV2	TRBJ2-7	TRBD1	NA	CASIAPDRGPYEQYF	TGTGCCAGCATTGCCCCGGACAGGGGGCCCTACGAGCAGTACTTC
TRBV27	TRBJ2-6	NA	NA	CASRAVGRSGANVLTF	TGTGCCAGCAGGGCCGTTGGGAGATCTGGGGCCAACGTCCTGACTTTC
TRBV5-5	TRBJ1-4	NA	NA	CASRQSPVGTNEKLFF	TGTGCCAGCAGACAAAGCCCGGTCGGGACTAATGAAAAACTGTTTTTT
TRBV29-1	TRBJ1-4	NA	NA	CSVEDLLIEDTCEKLFF	TGCAGCGTTGAAGATCTACTAATTGAGGATACTTGTGAAAAACTGTTTTTT
TRBV6-1	TRBJ1-5	NA	NA	CASSERGLSGVNQPQHF	TGTGCCAGCAGTGAGCGGGGGTTGTCAGGGGTCAATCAGCCCCAGCATTTT
TRBV28	TRBJ2-3	NA	NA	CASSGGGGLTDTQYF	TGTGCCAGCAGCGGAGGAGGGGGCCTAACAGATACGCAGTATTTT
TRBV18	TRBJ1-3	NA	NA	CASSLRTAGAGNTIYF	TGTGCCAGCTCACTCCGGACCGCAGGGGCTGGAAACACCATATATTTT
TRBV6-5	TRBJ1-2	TRBD1	NA	CASKTGQEGYTF	TGTGCCAGCAAAACGGGACAGGAGGGCTACACCTTC
TRBV5-8	TRBJ2-1	NA	NA	CASSLRVGNEQFF	TGTGCCAGCAGCTTAAGGGTAGGAAATGAGCAGTTCTTC
TRBV27	TRBJ1-5	NA	NA	CASSLLGQPQHF	TGTGCCAGCAGTTTATTGGGGCAGCCCCAGCATTTT
TRBV7-3	TRBJ2-7	NA	few	CASSLGWGLEEQYF	TGTGCCAGCAGCCTAGGGTGGGGGCTGGAGGAGCAGTACTTC
TRBV7-9	TRBJ1-1	TRBD1	NA	CASSPLDRMNEAFF	TGTGCCAGCAGCCCGTTGGACAGGATGAATGAAGCTTTCTTT
TRBV28	TRBJ2-7	NA	few	CASSLWEREQYF	TGTGCCAGCAGTTTATGGGAGCGCGAGCAGTACTTC
TRBV2	TRBJ2-7	NA	NA	CASSERDVGYEQYF	TGTGCCAGCAGTGAAAGGGACGTCGGCTACGAGCAGTACTTC
TRBV9	TRBJ1-2	NA	NA	CASSAGRQNYGYTF	TGTGCCAGCAGCGCCGGACGCCAAAACTATGGCTACACCTTC
TRBV18	TRBJ1-1	TRBD1	NA	CASSPETGMDTEAFF	TGTGCCAGCTCACCAGAGACAGGGATGGACACTGAAGCTTTCTTT
TRBV7-2	TRBJ2-7	TRBD1	NA	CASSRGQGAYEQYF	TGTGCCAGCAGCCGCGGACAGGGGGCCTACGAGCAGTACTTC
TRBV13	TRBJ2-1	NA	NA	CASSLSLSDEQFF	TGTGCCAGCAGCCTCAGTCTTAGCGATGAGCAGTTCTTC
TRBV9	TRBJ1-1	NA	many	CASSVATDNTEAFF	TGTGCCAGCAGCGTAGCGACGGATAACACTGAAGCTTTCTTT
TRBV28	TRBJ2-5	TRBD2	once	CASSLGLAGGQETQYF	TGTGCCAGCAGTTTAGGACTAGCGGGAGGACAAGAGACCCAGTACTTC
TRBV9	TRBJ2-3	NA	NA	CASSVNQGITDTQYF	TGTGCCAGCAGCGTGAATCAGGGAATTACAGATACGCAGTATTTT
TRBV29-1	TRBJ2-1	TRBD2	NA	CSVGLAGLSNEQFF	TGCAGCGTTGGACTAGCGGGGTTGTCCAATGAGCAGTTCTTC
TRBV2	TRBJ2-5	TRBD2	NA	CASSEKLAGGLSLETQYF	TGTGCCAGCAGTGAAAAACTAGCGGGGGGCTTAAGCTTAGAGACCCAGTACTTC
TRBV29-1	TRBJ1-3	NA	NA	CSALSFSGNTIYF	TGCAGCGCCCTGTCCTTCTCTGGAAACACCATATATTTT
TRBV2	TRBJ2-1	NA	NA	CASSLHVSEQFF	TGTGCCAGCAGTCTACATGTTAGTGAGCAGTTCTTC
TRBV4-3	TRBJ1-3	NA	once	CASSQGQLSSGNTIYF	TGCGCCAGCAGCCAAGGACAGCTCAGCTCTGGAAACACCATATATTTT
TRBV6-1	TRBJ2-1	TRBD2	NA	CASSVSSGGAPYNEQFF	TGTGCCAGCAGTGTGTCTAGCGGGGGGGCCCCCTACAATGAGCAGTTCTTC
TRBV28	TRBJ1-4	TRBD1	NA	CASRQGDRGVQSEKLFF	TGTGCCAGCAGACAAGGGGACAGGGGGGTCCAATCTGAAAAACTGTTTTTT
TRBV5-1	TRBJ2-1	TRBD1	few	CASSLSGQGLGEQFF	TGCGCCAGCAGCTTGTCGGGACAGGGGCTTGGGGAGCAGTTCTTC
TRBV7-2	TRBJ1-1	NA	NA	CASSLEGGNTEAFF	TGTGCCAGCAGCTTAGAAGGGGGGAACACTGAAGCTTTCTTT
TRBV5-6	TRBJ1-5	NA	NA	CASELYKDRDQPQHF	TGTGCCAGCGAATTGTATAAGGACAGAGATCAGCCCCAGCATTTT
TRBV13	TRBJ2-5	NA	NA	CASSPSAGGRRGTQYF	TGTGCCAGCAGCCCGTCCGCAGGGGGAAGGCGGGGGACCCAGTACTTC
TRBV10-3	TRBJ2-7	NA	NA	CAKSEEQGYEQYF	TGTGCCAAGTCCGAAGAACAAGGATACGAGCAGTACTTC
TRBV10-3	TRBJ2-5	NA	NA	CAIRRDNSGTQYF	TGTGCCATCAGACGGGACAATTCGGGGACCCAGTACTTC